This entry describes one TCR beta chain. Trimming removed 4 bases from V and 4 bases from J; junction bases left unmatched: 9. This CDR3 has 15 amino acids. CDR1 SGDLS and CDR2 YYNGEE come from the germline V gene. The data belong to a study of cytomegalovirus exposure and HLA in healthy donors. Primers for the PCR totalled 60 Vbeta and 13 Jbeta. The assay was immunoSEQ multiplex PCR, and TCRdb's table has in-frame clones only and misses some. The sample yields 100,000 to 150,000 clones, 75% to 85% seen once. This rearrangement joins TRBV9 to TRBJ1-1; 8 nucleotides match TRBD1. The sample consisted of PBMCs. The TCR was taken from a male donor in good health and CMV-seronegative. In DNA form, the CDR3 reads TGTGCCAGCAGCCCCGGACAGGGCCAGGTCACTGAAGCTTTCTTT. Translation gives CASSPGQGQVTEAFF.